This T cell receptor beta chain was sequenced in a study of T cells in Graves' hyperthyroidism and ophthalmopathy. Study-level findings and limits: Onset of ophthalmopathy came a median around 7.1 months after the model predicted it. Blood samples included most of the expanded thyroid clonotypes exceeding 0.001.

V was shortened by 3 bases and J by 3 bases, with 12 bases between the two germline ends. Looked up from germline, CDR1 is LNHNV and CDR2 is YYDKDF (reference sequence). The CDR3 consists of 14 residues. Exclusion of a patient resulted from uncontrolled infection, other autoimmune disease, pregnancy or lactation. Clinical symptoms, serum thyroxine and TRAb, thyroid ultrasound and orbital computed tomography together formed the diagnostic basis. Amplification yielded TCR beta CDR3 regions, with RNA transcripts as the source. Initially, a first-round RT-PCR of the TCR CDR3 employed the HTBI primer set. TCRdb re-called the multiplex PCR reads with MiXCR, one entry per CDR3 protein. Seen here are roughly 560,000 distinct CDR3 sequences, 14% to 15% observed once, and the top ten hold about 3.9%. This clonotype has ten or more counts. The target antigen is unknown.

The receptor's source is a woman aged 40 to 49 with Graves' ophthalmopathy. The chain links TRBV15 to TRBJ2-7; D remains ambiguous. The sequenced material came from blood. CDR3 in DNA: TGTGCCACCAGCAGGGAGACTCCCCTCTACGAGCAGTACTTC. It encodes CATSRETPLYEQYF.